This T cell receptor (beta chain) was obtained from a study of cytomegalovirus exposure and HLA in healthy donors. Overall study findings and caveats: As confirmed in vitro, a few CMV-associated chains were specific for CMV antigens.

Trimming at V came to 4 bases and at J to 2 bases, leaving 10 bases not matched to a gene. CDR1 is SGHRS and CDR2 is YFSETQ in the germline V gene. This CDR3 is 16 amino acids long. Of note for this clone: Antigen unknown.

Here immunoSEQ multiplex PCR was the method, and the copy in TCRdb shows in-frame clones only, minus some. The sample holds roughly 350,000 clones, roughly 85% seen once. The sequence came from a woman aged 18-35 years in good health and CMV-seronegative. The sample comprised PBMCs. V and J are TRBV5-1 and TRBJ2-7, with 9 nucleotides matching TRBD1. CDR3 amino acids: CASSTAGTGTTYEQYF. For the CDR3, the DNA is TGCGCCAGCAGCACAGCCGGGACAGGGACCACCTACGAGCAGTACTTC.